These 15 T cell receptor beta chains were sequenced from one sample in a study of control samples from healthy donors and cancer patients. The method was immunoSEQ multiplex PCR; TCRdb's version includes in-frame clones alone and lacks a portion of them. This sample carries about 150,000 clones, about 94% of them seen once, and the ten largest clones take approximately 2.5%. Sequenced: blood. The source is a man aged 50-60 years in good health.

The rearrangement links TRBV9 to TRBJ1-1; D is unclear. V was shortened by 3 bases and J by 1 base, with 13 bases between the two germline ends. CDR1 and CDR2 from the germline V gene are SGDLS and YYNGEE. There are 15 residues in the CDR3. The CDR3 nucleotides are TGTGCCAGCAGCGGTGTAGCCGGTTCGAACACTGAAGCTTTCTTT. The encoded protein is CASSGVAGSNTEAFF.

This chain links TRBV27 with TRBJ1-6; D might be TRBD1 (6 bases). CDR1 is MNHEY, CDR2 SMNVEV, per germline (reference sequence). V gave up 3 bases and J gave up 10 bases, with 7 bases separating them. The CDR3 is 12 amino acids. CDR3 sequence (DNA): TGTGCCAGCAGTTTCACAGGGTCACCCCTCCACTTT. As protein: CASSFTGSPLHF.

In this sample, this clone turned up once. V usage is TRBV3-1 (or the pseudogene TRBV3-2) and J usage is TRBJ2-1, with 8 bases aligning to TRBD2. From germline, CDR1 is LGHDT and CDR2 YNNKEL (reference sequence). This CDR3 spans 16 amino acids. The junction had 6 bases not matched to a gene; V was cut back by 1 base and J by 4 bases. The CDR3 sequence: CASSQAGVAGYNEQFF. Here the CDR3 DNA reads TGTGCCAGCAGCCAAGCAGGCGTAGCGGGGTACAATGAGCAGTTCTTC.

The V gene is TRBV12-5, the J gene TRBJ2-2; a possible D gene is TRBD2 (6 bases). V lost 7 bases and J 7 bases, leaving 10 bases between the germline ends. The CDR3 runs to 12 residues. Germline V gene data show CDR1 as LGHNT and CDR2 as FRNRAP. The CDR3 spells CASAGVGGELFF. In nucleotides, the CDR3 is TGTGCTAGTGCGGGAGTAGGCGGGGAGCTGTTTTTT.

The chain is built from TRBV28 and TRBJ2-1; weak D call: TRBD2 (6 bases). V lost 6 bases and J 9 bases, leaving 18 bases between the germline ends. CDR1 is MDHEN and CDR2 is SYDVKM in the germline V gene. The CDR3 totals 14 residues. The CDR3 is CASRDPGTAAEQFF. CDR3 coding DNA: TGTGCCAGCAGGGACCCCGGGACTGCCGCTGAGCAGTTCTTC.

The J gene is TRBJ1-3, the V gene TRBV30, with D tentatively TRBD1 (5 bases). Per the germline V gene, CDR1 is GTSNPN and CDR2 is SVGIG (reference sequence). The CDR3 has 14 residues. V was pared by 6 bases and J by 2 bases, with 14 bases between. CDR3 sequence reads: CACAQGGPGNTIYF. The CDR3 DNA reads TGTGCCTGCGCCCAGGGAGGTCCTGGAAACACCATATATTTT.

J is TRBJ2-7 and V is TRBV28; D gene unclear. This CDR3 contains 14 residues. Germline CDR1 reads MDHEN; CDR2 reads SYDVKM. The V end was cut by 5 bases, the J end by 2 bases, with 13 bases between. CDR3 sequence: CASSRLWSPYEQYF. The DNA of the CDR3 is TGTGCCAGCAGTCGGTTATGGTCGCCCTACGAGCAGTACTTC. The whole variable domain, filled in from reference TRBV28 and TRBJ2-7, reads DVKVTQSSRYLVKRTGEKVFLECVQDMDHENMFWYRQDPGLGLRLIYFSYDVKMKEKGDIPEGYSVSREKKERFSLILESASTNQTSMYLCASSRLWSPYEQYFGPGTRLTVT.

V gene TRBV5-4 combines with J gene TRBJ1-2, with TRBD1 matching 8 bases. The CDR3 contains 15 residues. Germline assignment: CDR1 SGHNT and CDR2 YYREEE (reference sequence). V was pared by 4 bases and J by 1 base, with 6 bases of the junction left unmatched. CDR3 DNA sequence: TGTGCCAGCAGCAGAGAGACAGGGGTTAACTATGGCTACACCTTC. As protein: CASSRETGVNYGYTF.

The CDR3 nucleotides read TGCAGCGTTGATGGGACAGGGGGCTCGAGCACAGATACGCAGTATTTT. Residues: CSVDGTGGSSTDTQYF. The rearrangement uses TRBV29-1 and TRBJ2-3, with TRBD1 matching 12 bases. CDR3 length: 16 residues. V gave up 3 bases and J gave up 0 bases; unmatched junction bases: 4. Germline assignment: CDR1 SQVTM and CDR2 ANQGSEA.

The chain combines TRBV28 with TRBJ1-5; D is undetermined. Trimming stripped 6 bases from V and 5 bases from J, with 17 bases between. CDR1 is MDHEN and CDR2 is SYDVKM in the germline V gene. The CDR3 has 15 residues. The CDR3 region is CASSSTKGNHQPQHF. For the CDR3, the DNA is TGTGCCAGCAGCTCAACAAAAGGGAATCATCAGCCCCAGCATTTT.

This chain connects TRBV12-5 to TRBJ2-1; 7 bases line up with TRBD1. CDR1 is LGHNT, CDR2 FRNRAP, per germline. The V gene end was trimmed by 6 bases and the J gene end by 3 bases; junction bases not matched to a gene: 11. The CDR3 contains 16 residues. As DNA, the CDR3 is TGTGCTAGTGGGCCCACAGGGGCCCGGCACTACAATGAGCAGTTCTTC. This gives the protein CASGPTGARHYNEQFF.

For the CDR3, the DNA is TGTGCCTGGACCGTAGAGACCGGGACAGGGATTGAAAAACTGTTTTTT. Amino acid sequence: CAWTVETGTGIEKLFF. The rearrangement uses TRBV30 and TRBJ1-4, with 9 bases aligning to TRBD1. The CDR3 covers 16 residues. Germline V gene sequence: CDR1 GTSNPN, CDR2 SVGIG (reference sequence). The junction had 13 bases not matched to a gene; V was cut back by 4 bases and J by 7 bases.

V and J are TRBV24-1 and TRBJ2-7; a possible D gene is TRBD2 (5 bases). The CDR3 extends over 15 amino acids. Trimming shortened V by 0 bases and J by 2 bases, and 10 bases separated the two germline ends. Germline V gene lookup returns CDR1 KGHDR and CDR2 SFDVKD. The CDR3 bases are TGTGCCACCAGTGATTTGGGACTCTCTACCTACGAGCAGTACTTC. The encoded protein is CATSDLGLSTYEQYF.

Written as DNA, the CDR3 is TGCGCCAGCAGCCGGGACAGGGTGGACAATGAGCAGTTCTTC. Translated, it gives CASSRDRVDNEQFF. The chain joins TRBV4-1 to TRBJ2-1; 9 bases map to TRBD1. Germline V gives CDR1 MGHRA, CDR2 YSYEKL. The CDR3 loop spans 14 amino acids. Trimming at V came to 4 bases and at J to 5 bases, leaving 3 bases not matched to a gene.

V is TRBV30 and J is TRBJ2-1; D is undetermined. Trimming removed 3 bases from V and 8 bases from J, with 23 bases in between. Looked up from germline, CDR1 is GTSNPN and CDR2 is SVGIG (reference sequence). The CDR3 totals 16 residues. In DNA, the CDR3 is TGTGCCTGGAGCCGAGGATTGAACGTCGGTAAAGATGAGCAGTTCTTC. This sequence encodes CAWSRGLNVGKDEQFF.